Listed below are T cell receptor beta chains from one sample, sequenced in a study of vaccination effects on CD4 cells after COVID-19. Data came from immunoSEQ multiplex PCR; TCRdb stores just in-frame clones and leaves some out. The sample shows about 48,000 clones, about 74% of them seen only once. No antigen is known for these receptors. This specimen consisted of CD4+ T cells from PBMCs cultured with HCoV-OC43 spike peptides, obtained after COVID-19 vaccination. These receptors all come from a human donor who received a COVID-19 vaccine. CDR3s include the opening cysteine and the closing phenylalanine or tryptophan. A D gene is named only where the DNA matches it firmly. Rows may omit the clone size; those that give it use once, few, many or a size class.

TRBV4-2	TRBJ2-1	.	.	CASSQDPGTTTVDEQFF	TGTGCCAGCAGCCAAGATCCTGGGACAACGACGGTCGATGAGCAGTTCTTC
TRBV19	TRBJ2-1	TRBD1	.	CASSIFPHSTGAHTGSYNEQFF	TGTGCCAGTAGTATTTTCCCCCACTCGACAGGGGCGCACACGGGCTCCTACAATGAGCAGTTCTTC
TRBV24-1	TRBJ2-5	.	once	CATSDLQRTQYF	TGTGCCACCAGTGATTTACAGAGGACCCAGTACTTC
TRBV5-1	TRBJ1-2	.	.	CASSEQGAYGYTF	TGCGCCAGCAGCGAACAGGGAGCATATGGCTACACCTTC
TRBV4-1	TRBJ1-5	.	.	CASSPTGTSSNQPQHF	TGCGCCAGCAGCCCCACGGGTACAAGTTCTAATCAGCCCCAGCATTTT
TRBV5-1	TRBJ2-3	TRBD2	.	CASSLAGKPTDTQYF	TGCGCCAGCAGCCTAGCGGGCAAGCCCACAGATACGCAGTATTTT
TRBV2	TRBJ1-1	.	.	CASGGQMNTEAFF	TGTGCCAGCGGCGGACAGATGAACACTGAAGCTTTCTTT
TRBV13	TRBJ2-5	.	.	CASSTSSGGETQYF	TGTGCCAGCTCCACGAGTAGCGGAGGTGAGACCCAGTACTTC
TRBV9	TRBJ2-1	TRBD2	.	CASSVEVGIAGGLYNEQFF	TGTGCCAGCAGCGTAGAGGTGGGGATTGCGGGGGGTTTATACAATGAGCAGTTCTTC
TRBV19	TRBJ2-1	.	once	CASIDWGRNNEQFF	TGTGCCAGTATTGATTGGGGGAGGAACAATGAGCAGTTCTTC
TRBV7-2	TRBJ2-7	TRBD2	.	CASRRSGGTYEQYF	TGTGCCAGCAGACGGTCGGGGGGTACCTACGAGCAGTACTTC
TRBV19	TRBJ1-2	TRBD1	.	CASRVTGGRVDGYTF	TGTGCCAGTAGGGTGACAGGGGGAAGGGTTGATGGCTACACCTTC
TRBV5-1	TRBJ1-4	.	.	CASSEVTGSEEKLFF	TGCGCCAGCAGCGAGGTTACGGGGAGCGAGGAAAAACTGTTTTTT
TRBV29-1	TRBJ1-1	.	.	CSAGVGRGVGTEAFF	TGCAGCGCTGGAGTAGGACGGGGGGTAGGGACTGAAGCTTTCTTT
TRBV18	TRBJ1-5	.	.	CASSLFNRESNQPQHF	TGTGCCAGCTCCCTATTTAACAGGGAGAGTAATCAGCCCCAGCATTTT
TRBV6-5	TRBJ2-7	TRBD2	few	CAVRGLADDEQYF	TGTGCCGTAAGGGGACTAGCGGACGACGAGCAGTACTTC
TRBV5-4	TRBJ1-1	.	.	CASSLGAPGAGEAFF	TGTGCCAGCAGCTTGGGGGCCCCAGGGGCGGGTGAAGCTTTCTTT
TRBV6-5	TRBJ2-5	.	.	CASIRAHGETQYF	TGTGCCAGCATCCGGGCCCATGGAGAGACCCAGTACTTC
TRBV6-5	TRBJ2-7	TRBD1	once	CASSYSSGTGDYEQYF	TGTGCCAGCAGTTACTCATCCGGGACAGGGGATTACGAGCAGTACTTC
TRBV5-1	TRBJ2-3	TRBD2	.	CASSFGTSGSTDTQYF	TGCGCCAGCAGCTTCGGGACTAGCGGTAGCACAGATACGCAGTATTTT
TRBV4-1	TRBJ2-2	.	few	CASSQDIGYTGELFF	TGCGCCAGCAGCCAAGATATCGGATACACCGGGGAGCTGTTTTTT
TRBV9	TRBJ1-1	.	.	CASSVVRDPTEAFF	TGTGCCAGCAGCGTAGTTAGGGACCCCACTGAAGCTTTCTTT
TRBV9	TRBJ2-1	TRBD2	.	CASSPRGTSGGNSYNEQFF	TGTGCCAGCAGCCCGCGGGGGACTAGCGGGGGGAACTCCTACAATGAGCAGTTCTTC
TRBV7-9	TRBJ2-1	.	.	CASSLGVVSEQFF	TGTGCCAGCAGCTTAGGGGTCGTTTCCGAGCAGTTCTTC
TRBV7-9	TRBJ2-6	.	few	CASSLNGFDVLTF	TGTGCCAGCAGCTTAAATGGTTTTGACGTCCTGACTTTC
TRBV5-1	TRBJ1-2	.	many	CASSLQPQGGYGYTF	TGCGCCAGCAGCTTGCAACCACAGGGCGGCTATGGCTACACCTTC